The rows below give T cell receptor beta chains drawn from one sample of a study of T-cell memory formation after mild COVID-19. Via MiXCR, TCRdb re-called the 5' RACE reads, giving one row per CDR3 protein. The sample carries roughly 580,000 distinct CDR3 sequences, under 20% recorded once. The sample taken for sequencing was PBMCs or a T cell subset sorted from them (not recorded which). The source of these receptors is an adult woman who had mild COVID-19 (a few samples of this study predate the infection). Cell type and time point are not known. The conserved cysteine and the conserved F or W are not part of the CDR3 here. Fields, in order: V gene, J gene, clone size, CDR3 protein. Not every row has a clone size; where given, it reads once, few, many or a size class.

>TRBV6-1|TRBJ2-3|few
ASTSTDDPLYTQY
>TRBV4-2|TRBJ2-2|.
ASSQLTGTSGKGELF
>TRBV5-1|TRBJ2-1|.
ASSGQAGAYNEQF
>TRBV6-2/TRBV6-3|TRBJ2-5|.
ASSLVPGLEKETQY
>TRBV7-9|TRBJ2-7|.
ASSDRVNYEQY
>TRBV12-3/TRBV12-4|TRBJ1-5|.
ASSLADSQPQH
>TRBV7-2|TRBJ2-7|many
ASSLTSGLSYEQY
>TRBV5-1|TRBJ1-1|many
ASRGEPGTATEAF
>TRBV7-2|TRBJ2-1|few
ASSFWEANNEQF
>TRBV5-1|TRBJ2-5|.
ASRDGIQETQY
>TRBV6-2/TRBV6-3|TRBJ2-7|.
ATGTGISYEQY
>TRBV9|TRBJ2-3|.
ASTPSSGITDTQY
>TRBV7-6|TRBJ2-7|few
ASSHGQISYEQY
>TRBV5-1|TRBJ2-7|few
ASSWKTGNEQY
>TRBV5-1|TRBJ1-1|.
ASSSMTGTNTEAF
>TRBV4-2|TRBJ2-7|few
ASRAASGVYEQY
>TRBV29-1|TRBJ2-7|.
SVEGPDTYEQY
>TRBV15|TRBJ2-5|.
ATSRGSGRETQY
>TRBV20-1|TRBJ2-1|few
SASGGQNSYNEQF
>TRBV20-1|TRBJ2-3|few
SARPLTSGMRADTQY
>TRBV6-1|TRBJ2-2|.
ASSGRVLGNTGELF
>TRBV7-6|TRBJ1-1|many
ASGQGDMEGTEAF
>TRBV7-9|TRBJ2-7|few
ASSLQGGLDEQY
>TRBV20-1|TRBJ1-2|.
SARPPGGEYGYT
>TRBV6-7|TRBJ1-2|.
ASRSETTGLTGYT
>TRBV7-3|TRBJ2-3|.
ASSAGEPTDTQY
>TRBV29-1|TRBJ2-7|few
SVVMGAREQY
>TRBV6-1|TRBJ1-1|.
ASSEGAMNTEAF
>TRBV5-6|TRBJ1-2|many
ASSLVGGANYGYT
>TRBV5-1|TRBJ2-7|many
ASSLTGPPYEQY